In this sample, the clone carrying this T cell receptor (beta chain) turned up a few times. Its matching antigen is unknown. A second PCR of 7 to 11 cycles used a sample-barcoded 5' primer and a J-beta primer mix. TCRdb re-analysed the 5' RACE reads in MiXCR, keeping a single row per CDR3 protein. The data contain around 1.7 million distinct CDR3 sequences, approximately 30% of them seen just once; the ten biggest clones take up 7.7%. The source of the sample is a study of blood T cells in healthy people across ages. There are 13 residues in the CDR3. CDR1 and CDR2 from the germline V gene are DFQATT and SNEGSKA (reference sequence). Trimming cost V 6 bases and J 1 base, with 12 bases left between them. General study findings and limits: Leaving the PBMCs unsorted stopped any conclusive comparison of naive versus antigen-experienced cells. Lack of knowledge of donor CMV status possibly confounded expanded clonotype changes.

Per individual sample, total RNA of at least 5.5 micrograms was extracted. The sequenced material came from blood. The J gene is TRBJ1-1, the V gene TRBV20-1; no reliable D call. The clonotype originates from a woman aged 25 to 39 in good health. The CDR3: CSASRRANTEAFF. CDR3 sequence (DNA): TGCAGTGCCTCAAGGAGGGCGAACACTGAAGCTTTCTTT.